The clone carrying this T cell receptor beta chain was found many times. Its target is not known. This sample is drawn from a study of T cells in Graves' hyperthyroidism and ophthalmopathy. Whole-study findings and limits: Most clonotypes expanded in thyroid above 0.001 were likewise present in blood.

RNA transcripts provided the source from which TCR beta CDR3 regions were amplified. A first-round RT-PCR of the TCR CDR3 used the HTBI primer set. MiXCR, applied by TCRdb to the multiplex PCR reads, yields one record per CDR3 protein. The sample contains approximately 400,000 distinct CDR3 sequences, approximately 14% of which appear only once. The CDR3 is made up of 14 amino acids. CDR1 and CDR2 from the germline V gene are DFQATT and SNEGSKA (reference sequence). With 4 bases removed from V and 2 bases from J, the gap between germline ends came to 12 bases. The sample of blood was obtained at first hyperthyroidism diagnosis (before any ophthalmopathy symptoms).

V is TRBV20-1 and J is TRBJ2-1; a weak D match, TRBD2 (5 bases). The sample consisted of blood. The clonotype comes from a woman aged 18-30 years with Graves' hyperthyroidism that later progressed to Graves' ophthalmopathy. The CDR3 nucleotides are TGCAGTGCTAAACGGACTGAAACCTACAATGAGCAGTTCTTC. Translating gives CSAKRTETYNEQFF.